Given below is one TCR beta chain in context. What it binds is not known. The data were obtained in a study of T cell responses to AZD1222 COVID-19 vaccine. Between the trimmed V and J ends, which lost 2 bases and 1 base, there was a span of 12 bases. This CDR3 region has 15 residues. Germline V gene data show CDR1 as SGHTS and CDR2 as YDEGEE. Repertoires were generated with immunoSEQ multiplex PCR, while TCRdb's copy carries only in-frame clones and drops some. The table includes 85,000 to 130,000 clones, 86% detected once. Study-level findings and limits: Repertoire sampling occurred only after the peak T cell response. There were vaccine-associated CD4 TCRs across spike, dominant at 160-218 and 743-854. Donors, mostly white British, included more females; clonal diversity was possibly underestimated.

Material: peripheral blood, obtained 28 days after the second dose of the MenACWY control vaccine. This receptor was identified in an adult who received the MenACWY meningococcal vaccine as a control. V usage is TRBV5-8 and J usage is TRBJ1-1; D is ambiguous. The CDR3 loop reads CASSFRETRNTEAFF. In DNA form, the CDR3 reads TGTGCCAGCAGCTTCCGGGAAACTCGGAACACTGAAGCTTTCTTT.